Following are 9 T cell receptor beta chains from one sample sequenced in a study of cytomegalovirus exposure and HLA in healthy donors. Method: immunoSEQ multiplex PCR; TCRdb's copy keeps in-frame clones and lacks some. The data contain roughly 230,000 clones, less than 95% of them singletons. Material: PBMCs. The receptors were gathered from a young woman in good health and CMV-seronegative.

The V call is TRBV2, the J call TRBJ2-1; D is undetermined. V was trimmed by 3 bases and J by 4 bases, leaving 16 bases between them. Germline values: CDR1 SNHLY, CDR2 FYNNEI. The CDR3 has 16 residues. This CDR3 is CASSDFGTLLYNEQFF. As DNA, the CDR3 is TGTGCCAGCAGTGATTTTGGCACGCTACTGTACAATGAGCAGTTCTTC.

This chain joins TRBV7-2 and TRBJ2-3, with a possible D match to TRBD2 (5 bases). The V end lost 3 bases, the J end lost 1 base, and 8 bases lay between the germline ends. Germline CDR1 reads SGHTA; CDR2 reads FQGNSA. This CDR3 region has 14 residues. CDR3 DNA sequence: TGTGCCAGCAGCTTCTCGGAGGGCACAGATACGCAGTATTTT. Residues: CASSFSEGTDTQYF. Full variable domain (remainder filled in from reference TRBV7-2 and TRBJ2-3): GAGVSQSPSNKVTEKGKDVELRCDPISGHTALYWYRQSLGQGLEFLIYFQGNSAPDKSGLPSDRFSAERTGGSVSTLTIQRTQQEDSAVYLCASSFSEGTDTQYFGPGTRLTVL.

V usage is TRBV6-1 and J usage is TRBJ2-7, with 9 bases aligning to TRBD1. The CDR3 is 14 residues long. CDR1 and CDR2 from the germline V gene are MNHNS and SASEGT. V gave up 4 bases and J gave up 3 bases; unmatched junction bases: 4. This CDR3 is CASSVGQGIYEQYF. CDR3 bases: TGTGCCAGCAGTGTGGGACAGGGTATCTACGAGCAGTACTTC.

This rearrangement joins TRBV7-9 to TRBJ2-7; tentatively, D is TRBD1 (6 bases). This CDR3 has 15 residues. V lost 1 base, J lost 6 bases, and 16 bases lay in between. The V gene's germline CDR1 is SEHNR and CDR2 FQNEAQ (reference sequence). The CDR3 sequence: CASSLVLQGKGEQYF. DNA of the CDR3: TGTGCCAGCAGCTTAGTTCTCCAGGGGAAAGGCGAGCAGTACTTC.

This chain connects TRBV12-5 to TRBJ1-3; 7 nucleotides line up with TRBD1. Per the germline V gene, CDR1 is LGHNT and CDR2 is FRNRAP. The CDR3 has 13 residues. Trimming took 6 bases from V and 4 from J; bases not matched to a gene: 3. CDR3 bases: TGTGCTAGTGGCACAGGGGTAGGAAACACCATATATTTT. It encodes CASGTGVGNTIYF.

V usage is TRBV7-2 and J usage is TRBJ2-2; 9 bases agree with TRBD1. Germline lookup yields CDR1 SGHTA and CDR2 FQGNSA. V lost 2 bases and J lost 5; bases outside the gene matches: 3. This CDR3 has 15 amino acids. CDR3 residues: CASSLLTGGTGELFF. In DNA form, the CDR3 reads TGTGCCAGCAGCTTACTGACAGGGGGGACCGGGGAGCTGTTTTTT.

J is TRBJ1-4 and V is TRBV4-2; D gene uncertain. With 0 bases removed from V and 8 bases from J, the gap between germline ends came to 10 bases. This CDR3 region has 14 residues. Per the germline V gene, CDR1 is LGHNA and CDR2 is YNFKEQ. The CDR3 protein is CASSQDPAGEKLFF. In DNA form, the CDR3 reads TGTGCCAGCAGCCAAGATCCAGCGGGGGAAAAACTGTTTTTT.

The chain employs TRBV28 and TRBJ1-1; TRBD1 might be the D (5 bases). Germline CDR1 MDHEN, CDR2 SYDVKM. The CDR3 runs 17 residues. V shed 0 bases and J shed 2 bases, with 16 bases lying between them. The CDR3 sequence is CASSLWPTAFINTEAFF. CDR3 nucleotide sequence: TGTGCCAGCAGTTTATGGCCGACAGCTTTTATAAACACTGAAGCTTTCTTT. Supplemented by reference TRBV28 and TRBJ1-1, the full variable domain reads DVKVTQSSRYLVKRTGEKVFLECVQDMDHENMFWYRQDPGLGLRLIYFSYDVKMKEKGDIPEGYSVSREKKERFSLILESASTNQTSMYLCASSLWPTAFINTEAFFGQGTRLTVV.

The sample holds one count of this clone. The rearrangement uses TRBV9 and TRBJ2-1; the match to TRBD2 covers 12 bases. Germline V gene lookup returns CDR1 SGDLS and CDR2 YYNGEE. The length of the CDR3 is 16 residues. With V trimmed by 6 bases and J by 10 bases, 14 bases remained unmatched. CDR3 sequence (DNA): TGTGCCAGCACCCTAGCGGGAGGGTTCCCCCAGGGCGAGCAGTTCTTC. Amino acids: CASTLAGGFPQGEQFF.